The rows below give T cell receptor beta chains drawn from one sample of a study of identical twins. TCRdb fed the 5' RACE reads into MiXCR, producing one record per CDR3 protein. The repertoire holds nearly 650,000 distinct CDR3 sequences, with around 7.4% as singletons. The same specimen was also included in a second study, on yellow fever vaccine responses in identical twins.

The sequenced material came from PBMCs. The receptors shown here come from a woman in her late teens or twenties in good health. The CDR3 runs from the conserved cysteine through the conserved F or W. Fields, in order: J gene, clone size, D gene, V gene, CDR3 DNA, CDR3 protein. The D gene is left open where the match is weak. Clone size is shown for a subset of rows, as once, few, many or a class of expanded clone.

TRBJ2-1,many,TRBD1,TRBV5-6,TGTGCCAGCAGCTGGGGACAGGGAACATACAATGAGCAGTTCTTC,CASSWGQGTYNEQFF
TRBJ2-5,few,TRBD2,TRBV10-3,TGTGCCATCAGTGGCGTTCGCGGGGGGGAGGAGACCCAGTACTTC,CAISGVRGGEETQYF
TRBJ2-5,few,TRBD2,TRBV5-1,TGCGCCAGCAGCTTGGGGATACTAGCGGGGGAAAATATTGGAGAGACCCAGTACTTC,CASSLGILAGENIGETQYF
TRBJ2-3,few,TRBD2,TRBV10-3,TGTGCCATCAGTGAGGGAAGGCGGGGGGCTGAAACAGATACGCAGTATTTT,CAISEGRRGAETDTQYF
TRBJ2-6,many,.,TRBV29-1,TGCAGCGTAGCCCTCGGAGGACCCTCTGGGGCCAACGTCCTGACTTTC,CSVALGGPSGANVLTF
TRBJ2-7,few,.,TRBV3-1,TGTGCCAGCAGCCAAGATACCTACGAGCAGTACTTC,CASSQDTYEQYF
TRBJ2-7,.,.,TRBV5-5,TGTGCCAGCAGCACTGGGATCCTCTGCGAGCAGTACTTC,CASSTGILCEQYF
TRBJ2-7,.,TRBD2,TRBV7-9,TGTGCCAGCAGCGTTGGACTAGCGGACGAGCAGTACTTC,CASSVGLADEQYF
TRBJ1-1,many,.,TRBV7-6,TGTGCCAGCAGCCAGGACGGCCCTGGCACTGAAGCTTTCTTT,CASSQDGPGTEAFF
TRBJ2-1,few,TRBD2,TRBV24-1,TGTGCCACCAGCCTAGCGGGAGCCTTAACCCATGAGCAGTTCTTC,CATSLAGALTHEQFF
TRBJ2-5,many,.,TRBV28,TGTGCCAGCAGTGACCTTGGGGGTTCCCAAGAGACCCAGTACTTC,CASSDLGGSQETQYF
TRBJ2-5,many,TRBD1,TRBV5-1,TGCGCCAGCAGCTTGGATGGGACAGGGCTCCAAGAGACCCAGTACTTC,CASSLDGTGLQETQYF
TRBJ2-5,.,.,TRBV19,TGTGCCAGTAGTCCGACCCGGGGGCAAAGGGGAGAGACCCAGTACTTC,CASSPTRGQRGETQYF
TRBJ2-4,few,.,TRBV5-1,TGCGCCAGCAGCTACCGGGACGGAAACATTCAGTACTTC,CASSYRDGNIQYF
TRBJ2-3,few,.,TRBV15,TGTGCCACCAGCAGAGATCCCGATAGCACAGATACGCAGTATTTT,CATSRDPDSTDTQYF
TRBJ2-3,.,.,TRBV28,TGTGCCAGCAGTGGAGTTCCGGTCGATACGCAGTATTTT,CASSGVPVDTQYF
TRBJ1-2,.,.,TRBV6-2/TRBV6-3,TGTGCCAGCAGCGATCGCCCCTATGGCTACACCTTC,CASSDRPYGYTF
TRBJ2-3,many,.,TRBV10-1,TGCGCCAGCAGTCGGGACCGCACAGATACGCAGTATTTT,CASSRDRTDTQYF
TRBJ2-1,few,TRBD1,TRBV7-3,TGTGCCAGCAGCTTACGCCCAGGGGGCTACAATGAGCAGTTCTTC,CASSLRPGGYNEQFF
TRBJ1-1,.,.,TRBV15,TGTGCCACCAGCAGAGAGCCGGGGCTGACGGTTAGCACTGAAGCTTTCTTT,CATSREPGLTVSTEAFF
TRBJ1-5,.,.,TRBV20-1,TGCAGTGCACCCAAGGGGGGGGCAGGTAGCAATCAGCCCCAGCATTTT,CSAPKGGAGSNQPQHF
TRBJ2-7,many,TRBD2,TRBV7-8,TGTGCCAGCAGCTTCTTAGCGGGACCCTACGAGCAGTACTTC,CASSFLAGPYEQYF
TRBJ1-2,few,.,TRBV18,TGTGCCAGCTCACCAGACTTCAGAGCTAACTATGGCTACACCTTC,CASSPDFRANYGYTF
TRBJ2-1,once,.,TRBV7-9,TGTGCCAGCCTGACGTGGGGTGAGCAGTTCTTC,CASLTWGEQFF
TRBJ1-1,many,.,TRBV7-9,TGTGCCAGCAGCTTGAGGACACTGCGCACTGAAGCTTTCTTT,CASSLRTLRTEAFF
TRBJ2-2,.,TRBD1,TRBV5-1,TGCGCCAGCAACACAGGGGACACCGGGGAGCTGTTTTTT,CASNTGDTGELFF
TRBJ2-7,few,.,TRBV6-2/TRBV6-3,TGTGCCAGCAGTTACGATCAGGGGCTCTACGAGCAGTACTTC,CASSYDQGLYEQYF
TRBJ1-1,few,.,TRBV12-3/TRBV12-4,TGTGCCAGCAGTTTAGGGACACTGGGGACTGAAGCTTTCTTT,CASSLGTLGTEAFF
TRBJ2-1,few,.,TRBV7-2,TGTGCCAGCAGCATGGAAAAACCGTACCTCTACAATGAGCAGTTCTTC,CASSMEKPYLYNEQFF
TRBJ2-2,few,TRBD2,TRBV20-1,TGCAGTGCTAGTGTGCGGGGGGACACCGGGGAGCTGTTTTTT,CSASVRGDTGELFF
TRBJ2-1,few,TRBD2,TRBV24-1,TGTGCCACCAGTCCAGCTAGCGGGGCATACAATGAGCAGTTCTTC,CATSPASGAYNEQFF
TRBJ1-2,few,.,TRBV6-1,TGTGCCAGCAGACCTTTTACGGTTTTGGGCTACACCTTC,CASRPFTVLGYTF
TRBJ2-5,few,.,TRBV6-5,TGTGCCAGCAGTTACCGCGGGATAGAGACCCAGTACTTC,CASSYRGIETQYF
TRBJ1-4,many,.,TRBV7-8,TGTGCCAGCAGCCCTTCAACTAATGAAAAACTGTTTTTT,CASSPSTNEKLFF
TRBJ2-3,few,TRBD1,TRBV6-2/TRBV6-3,TGTGCCAGCAGTTACAGTTCGGACAGGAGATCCTTTAGCACAGATACGCAGTATTTT,CASSYSSDRRSFSTDTQYF
TRBJ1-1,many,.,TRBV7-9,TGTGCCAGCAGCCCCCCCCAGGCGGAGAACACTGAAGCTTTCTTT,CASSPPQAENTEAFF
TRBJ2-3,many,.,TRBV11-3,TGTGCCAGCAGCTTACCAGGACTAACAACAATCCCAGATACGCAGTATTTT,CASSLPGLTTIPDTQYF
TRBJ2-1,few,TRBD1,TRBV12-3/TRBV12-4,TGTGCCAGCAGTTTATCCCGCGAGGACAGGTTCGGAATCAATGAGCAGTTCTTC,CASSLSREDRFGINEQFF
TRBJ2-2,.,TRBD1,TRBV29-1,TGCAGCGTCCGCGCCTCAGGGGGCACCAGGGAGCTGTTTTTT,CSVRASGGTRELFF
TRBJ2-1,.,TRBD2,TRBV7-8,TGTGCCAGCAGCTTGACTAGCTTACAGCAGTTCTTC,CASSLTSLQQFF
TRBJ1-4,many,.,TRBV20-1,TGCAGTGCTAGGGGGTCAGAGGAAAAACTGTTTTTT,CSARGSEEKLFF
TRBJ1-4,many,.,TRBV29-1,TGCAGCGTTGTTTTTTCGACAGGCGGTGAAAAACTGTTTTTT,CSVVFSTGGEKLFF
TRBJ2-5,.,TRBD1,TRBV7-9,TGTGCCAGCAGCCCCCTGACAGGGACCGAGACCCAGTACTTC,CASSPLTGTETQYF
TRBJ1-6,few,.,TRBV3-1,TGTGCCAGCAGCCAAGATGTGGGTTCACCCCTCCACTTT,CASSQDVGSPLHF
TRBJ2-1,many,.,TRBV7-2,TGTGCCAGCAGGCAGGGGACCTTTAGGGACACCTACAATGAGCAGTTCTTC,CASRQGTFRDTYNEQFF
TRBJ1-2,many,TRBD1,TRBV4-1,TGCGCCAGCAGCGCGGGACAGGGCGGTGGCTACACCTTC,CASSAGQGGGYTF
TRBJ2-5,few,.,TRBV7-7,TGTGCCAGCAGCTTACGCAGGGATCAAGAGACCCAGTACTTC,CASSLRRDQETQYF
TRBJ1-5,many,.,TRBV3-1,TGTGCCAGCAGCCAAGGTCACAGTGGCTTTAAGCCCCAGCATTTT,CASSQGHSGFKPQHF